This TCR beta chain was captured in a study of blood T cell repertoires in COVID-19. This clone has a single count. Produced via immunoSEQ multiplex PCR; TCRdb's table is partial and in-frame only. The data show a few hundred thousand clones, with more than 85% seen just once and 4.1% held by the top ten. Material: PBMCs or T cells enriched from blood (not recorded which). This sequence was found in a woman in her twenties or thirties who had recovered from COVID-19.

The CDR3 protein is CASSPDRGRQPQHF. CDR3 DNA: TGTGCCAGCAGCCCGGACAGGGGAAGACAGCCCCAGCATTTT. The V gene is TRBV7-2, the J gene TRBJ1-5, with 9 bases aligning to TRBD1. V lost 5 bases to trimming and J lost 7 bases; unmatched junction nucleotides: 6. Germline V gene data show CDR1 as SGHTA and CDR2 as FQGNSA. This CDR3 comprises 14 residues.